This T cell receptor (beta chain) originates from a study of blood T cell repertoires in COVID-19. Study in general: Acute and convalescent COVID-19 specimens originated in the United States, Italy and Spain. Sample material is recorded as cDNA or gDNA derived from T cells, B-cell-depleted T cells, or PBMCs.

Original data processing: The authors estimated nucleated cell counts from reference gene primer amplification. The repertoire was sequenced with immunoSEQ multiplex PCR; TCRdb's copy has only in-frame clones and lacks some. V, J and clone size reflect that table, while D and trimming were determined from the DNA. The sample yields about 260,000 clones, around 88% seen once. The clonotype was recovered from a man aged 30-40 years with active or convalescent COVID-19. What was sequenced was peripheral blood.

The CDR3: CASSPRDSGTVYGYTF. As DNA, the CDR3 is TGTGCCAGCAGTCCCCGGGACAGCGGCACAGTCTATGGCTACACCTTC. This chain uses TRBV27 with TRBJ1-2; 7 bases align to TRBD1. J lost 4 bases, V lost 5 bases, and 13 bases had no gene match. The V gene's germline CDR1 is MNHEY and CDR2 SMNVEV (reference sequence). This CDR3 comprises 16 residues.